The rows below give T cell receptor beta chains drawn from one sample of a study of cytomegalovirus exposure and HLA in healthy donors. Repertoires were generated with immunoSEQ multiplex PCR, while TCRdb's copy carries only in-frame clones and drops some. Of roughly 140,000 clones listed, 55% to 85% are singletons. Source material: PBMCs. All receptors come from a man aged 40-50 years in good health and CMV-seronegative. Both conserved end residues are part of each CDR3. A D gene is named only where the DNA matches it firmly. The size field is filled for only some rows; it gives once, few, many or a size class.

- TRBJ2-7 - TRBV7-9 CASSANREQYF TGTGCCAGCAGCGCTAATCGCGAGCAGTACTTC
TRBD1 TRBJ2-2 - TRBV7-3 CASSLRSGQDVSTGELFF TGTGCCAGCAGCTTAAGATCTGGACAGGATGTTAGCACCGGGGAGCTGTTTTTT
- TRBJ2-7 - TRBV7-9 CASRTDSSYEQYF TGTGCCAGCAGGACGGACAGCTCCTACGAGCAGTACTTC
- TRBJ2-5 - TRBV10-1 CASSDGGLETQYF TGCGCCAGCAGTGACGGCGGGTTGGAGACCCAGTACTTC
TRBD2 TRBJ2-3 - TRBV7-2 CASSLALTGLAGGTDTQYF TGTGCCAGCAGCTTAGCTTTAACGGGACTAGCGGGGGGCACAGATACGCAGTATTTT
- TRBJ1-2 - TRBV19 CASSMTGANYGYTF TGTGCCAGTAGCATGACAGGTGCTAACTATGGCTACACCTTC
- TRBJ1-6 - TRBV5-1 CASSLVLPGTRNSPLHF TGCGCCAGCAGTTTGGTCCTACCAGGGACTCGAAATTCACCCCTCCACTTT
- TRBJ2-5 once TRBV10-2 CASSRAFTQETQYF TGCGCCAGCAGCCGTGCGTTCACCCAAGAGACCCAGTACTTC
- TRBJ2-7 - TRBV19 CASSTRGSSSLYEQYF TGTGCCAGTAGTACCCGCGGCTCAAGCTCCCTCTACGAGCAGTACTTC
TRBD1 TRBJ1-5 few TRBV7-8 CASSETGVNNQPQHF TGTGCCAGCAGCGAAACAGGGGTGAACAATCAGCCCCAGCATTTT
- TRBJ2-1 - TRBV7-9 CASSLGRGVSYNEQFF TGTGCCAGCAGCTTAGGTAGGGGCGTATCCTACAATGAGCAGTTCTTC
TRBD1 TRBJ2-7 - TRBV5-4 CASSVGQGPGGSYEQYF TGTGCCAGCAGCGTGGGACAGGGGCCCGGTGGCTCCTACGAGCAGTACTTC
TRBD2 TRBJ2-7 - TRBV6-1 CASSERGGSSYEQYF TGTGCCAGCAGTGAACGGGGGGGTAGCTCCTACGAGCAGTACTTC
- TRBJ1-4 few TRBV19 CASSTPTGTNEKLFF TGTGCCAGTAGTACACCTACGGGTACTAATGAAAAACTGTTTTTT
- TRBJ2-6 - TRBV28 CASSLFPQGAGANVLTF TGTGCCAGCAGTTTATTCCCCCAGGGCGCTGGGGCCAACGTCCTGACTTTC